The 27 T cell receptor beta chains listed next were all sequenced from one sample in a study of Graves' ophthalmopathy and Graves' hyperthyroidism. RNA transcripts provided the template for amplifying TCR beta CDR3 regions. HTBI-primed RT-PCR formed the first round, and a multiplex PCR formed the second. TCRdb processed the multiplex PCR reads anew with MiXCR; each CDR3 protein has one entry. The table lists about 24,000 distinct CDR3 sequences, almost 50% of them singletons. The sequencing input was peripheral blood. These receptors were obtained from an adult woman with stable Graves' hyperthyroidism.

This clonotype was found a few times. V usage is TRBV20-1 and J usage is TRBJ2-7, with D possibly TRBD2 on 5 matching bases. V was trimmed by 3 bases and J by 5 bases, leaving 14 bases between them. Germline V CDR1 and CDR2: DFQATT, SNEGSKA (reference sequence). This CDR3 comprises 13 residues. The CDR3 reads CSARSGGIHEQYF. DNA of the CDR3: TGCAGTGCTAGGTCCGGAGGAATACACGAGCAGTACTTC.

The rearrangement joins TRBV2 to TRBJ2-5, with 8 bases matching TRBD1. V was clipped by 6 bases and J by 9 bases; unmatched bases: 18. From germline, CDR1 is SNHLY and CDR2 FYNNEI. CDR3 size: 16 residues. The chain's CDR3 is CASRRETAGGKKAQYF. CDR3 in DNA: TGTGCCAGCAGGAGAGAAACCGCAGGGGGCAAGAAGGCCCAGTACTTC. The complete variable domain, with remaining parts taken from reference TRBV2 and TRBJ2-5, reads EPEVTQTPSHQVTQMGQEVILRCVPISNHLYFYWYRQILGQKVEFLVSFYNNEISEKSEIFDDQFSVERPDGSNFTLKIRSTKLEDSAMYFCASRRETAGGKKAQYFGPGTRLLVL.

The J gene is TRBJ2-7, the V gene TRBV7-2, with D possibly being TRBD2 (5 bases). Germline CDR1 and CDR2: SGHTA and FQGNSA. V lost 8 bases to trimming and J lost 9 bases, with 11 bases between them. This CDR3 has 10 amino acids. CDR3 loop: CASGSGVQYF. CDR3 DNA: TGTGCCAGCGGGAGTGGTGTGCAGTACTTC.

The chain carries TRBV19 and TRBJ2-7; 7 bases match TRBD1. With V trimmed by 3 bases and J by 4 bases, 9 bases remained unmatched. The germline gives CDR1 LNHDA, CDR2 SQIVND (reference sequence). The CDR3 covers 15 residues. This CDR3 is CASSIPAGGGYEQYF. DNA of the CDR3: TGTGCCAGTAGTATCCCGGCAGGGGGTGGATACGAGCAGTACTTC.

At least ten counts were recorded for this clonotype. This chain connects TRBV2 to TRBJ2-3; 8 nucleotides line up with TRBD1. The CDR3 contains 15 residues. The trim removed 5 bases at V and 1 base at J, leaving 5 bases unmatched. Germline CDR1 and CDR2: SNHLY and FYNNEI. In DNA, the CDR3 is TGTGCCAGCAGTTCCTCGACAGGGGGCACAGATACGCAGTATTTT. Amino acid sequence: CASSSSTGGTDTQYF.

By sample fraction, this clonotype is medium-sized. The rearrangement uses TRBV10-2 and TRBJ2-1; the D gene is possibly TRBD1 (5 bases). The CDR3 is 14 residues long. Germline-derived CDR1 and CDR2 are WSHSY and SAAADI. Trimming took off 5 bases at V and 4 bases at J, with 12 bases between the two ends. CDR3 coding DNA: TGCGCCAGCAGTCAACTGACAGTGTACAATGAGCAGTTCTTC. Its translation is CASSQLTVYNEQFF.

This chain connects TRBV10-3 to TRBJ2-6; either TRBD1 or TRBD2 may fit D (5 bases each). The germline V and J ends were trimmed by 6 bases and 0 bases, with 12 bases remaining between them. In germline, CDR1 is ENHRY, CDR2 SYGVKD. The CDR3 runs 16 residues. This CDR3 reads CAISPTGPSGANVLTF. The CDR3 region has the DNA TGTGCCATCAGCCCAACGGGACCCTCTGGGGCCAACGTCCTGACTTTC.

This chain uses TRBV7-4 with TRBJ2-7; 11 nucleotides agree with TRBD1. Trimming removed 1 base from V and 2 bases from J; junction bases left unmatched: 4. CDR1 SGHVT and CDR2 SQSDAQ come from the germline V gene. The CDR3 runs 16 residues. Here the CDR3 reads CASSLEGDRGAYEQYF. As DNA, the CDR3 is TGTGCCAGCAGCTTAGAAGGGGACAGGGGGGCCTACGAGCAGTACTTC. The whole variable domain, remainder taken from reference TRBV7-4 and TRBJ2-7, is GAGVSQSPRYKVAKRGRDVALRCDSISGHVTLYWYRQTLGQGSEVLTYSQSDAQRDKSGRPSGRFSAERPERSVSTLKIQRTEQGDSAVYLCASSLEGDRGAYEQYFGPGTRLTVT.

The chain couples TRBV6-4 to TRBJ2-3; TRBD1 agrees at 8 bases. Germline assignment: CDR1 MRHNA and CDR2 SNTAGT. With 0 bases clipped from V and 4 bases from J, the junction kept 0 bases outside the gene matches. The CDR3 extends over 14 amino acids. The CDR3 DNA reads as TGTGCCAGCAGTGACTCGACAGGGGCAGATACGCAGTATTTT. Translating it yields CASSDSTGADTQYF.

The chain is built from TRBV5-1 and TRBJ2-7; 9 bases line up with TRBD2. The CDR3 is made up of 15 amino acids. Germline loops: CDR1 SGHRS, CDR2 YFSETQ. V lost 4 bases and J lost 5; bases outside the gene matches: 10. The CDR3 sequence is CASSAWVTSGNEQYF. The DNA of the CDR3 is TGCGCCAGCAGCGCGTGGGTGACTAGCGGAAACGAGCAGTACTTC. Based on the CDR3 plus reference TRBV5-1 and TRBJ2-7, the full variable domain is KAGVTQTPRYLIKTRGQQVTLSCSPISGHRSVSWYQQTPGQGLQFLFEYFSETQRNKGNFPGRFSGRQFSNSRSEMNVSTLELGDSALYLCASSAWVTSGNEQYFGPGTRLTVT.

This clonotype is termed medium-sized. The chain employs TRBV15 and TRBJ1-5; the D is unclear. Between the trimmed V and J ends, which lost 6 bases and 2 bases, there was a span of 17 bases. CDR3 length equals 16 residues. The germline gives CDR1 LNHNV, CDR2 YYDKDF (reference sequence). The CDR3 is CATRPIGRTRNQPQHF. The CDR3 region has the DNA TGTGCCACCAGACCCATTGGGCGGACCCGCAATCAGCCCCAGCATTTT.

The chain is built from TRBV2 and TRBJ2-5, with 9 bases that match TRBD2. CDR1 and CDR2 (germline): SNHLY, FYNNEI. Unmatched junction bases numbered 15, after V lost 4 bases and J lost 9 bases. The CDR3 has 16 residues. The CDR3 protein is CASSGSGSHPHWAQYF. The CDR3 DNA follows: TGTGCCAGCAGTGGTAGCGGGAGCCACCCGCATTGGGCCCAGTACTTC.

As DNA, the CDR3 is TGCAGTGCTAGCCTCCTGGTTGCAGCGGGAGGGAGAGAGACCCAGTACTTC. This translates into CSASLLVAAGGRETQYF. This chain connects TRBV20-1 to TRBJ2-5, with 10 positions matching TRBD2. With V trimmed by 3 bases and J by 4 bases, 14 bases remained unmatched. The CDR3 consists of 17 residues. Germline V lookup: CDR1 DFQATT, CDR2 SNEGSKA (reference sequence).

The chain uses TRBV11-2 and TRBJ1-6; 11 bases fit TRBD1. CDR1 is SGHAT and CDR2 is FQNNGV in the germline V gene. CDR3 length: 16 amino acids. V lost 3 bases, J lost 6 bases, and 4 bases stayed unmatched. The CDR3 DNA reads as TGTGCCAGCAGCTTGCGGACAGGGGGCTCTAATTCACCCCTCCACTTT. It encodes CASSLRTGGSNSPLHF.

A remark on this clonotype: Sequence at one end of the junction differs from germline and may be a read error. The V gene is TRBV2, the J gene TRBJ1-4; 11 positions agree with TRBD1. Germline V CDR1 and CDR2: SNHLY, FYNNEI. This CDR3 has 15 amino acids. CDR3 sequence: CASNGQGAKNEKLFF. CDR3 nucleotide sequence: TGTGCTAGCAACGGACAGGGGGCTAAAAACGAAAAACTGTTTTTT.

About this clonotype itself: The DNA is omitted, as the CDR3 cannot be located on it reliably, and the CDR3 follows TCRdb's listing. This chain uses TRBV7-9 with TRBJ2-1; no DNA check was done on the table's D call, TRBD2. CDR1 and CDR2 from the germline V gene are SEHNR and FQNEAQ (reference sequence). The CDR3 spans 22 amino acids, including both terminal residues. This CDR3 is CDSSFYICSARDAGVSHNEQFF.

The rearrangement uses TRBV24-1 and TRBJ1-1; no firm D call. V gave up 3 bases and J gave up 1 base, with 11 bases separating them. CDR1 is KGHDR, CDR2 SFDVKD, per germline. This CDR3 region has 15 residues. CDR3 sequence: CATSDGGAQNTEAFF. Here the CDR3 DNA reads TGTGCCACCAGTGATGGAGGAGCTCAGAACACTGAAGCTTTCTTT.

About this clonotype itself: Here the CDR3 omits its conserved ending phenylalanine or tryptophan, so a read error is the likely source. The V call is TRBV20-1, the J call TRBJ2-7, with 14 bases fitting TRBD2. Looked up from germline, CDR1 is DFQATT and CDR2 is SNEGSKA (reference sequence). The CDR3 runs 15 residues. V shed 4 bases and J 4 bases; nucleotides not matched to a gene: 6. This CDR3 is CSATGLAGDSYEQYL. Written as DNA, the CDR3 is TGCAGTGCTACGGGACTAGCGGGAGATTCTTACGAGCAGTACCTC.

In its sample, this clonotype was seen many times. The chain combines TRBV14 with TRBJ2-7; TRBD2 matches at 7 bases. This CDR3 is built from 15 residues. V lost 2 bases to trimming and J lost 2 bases; unmatched junction nucleotides: 6. CDR1 and CDR2 from the germline V gene are SGHDN and FVKESK. Here the CDR3 reads CASSQLTGTTYEQYF. CDR3 DNA sequence: TGTGCCAGCAGCCAATTAACCGGGACTACCTACGAGCAGTACTTC.

The chain joins TRBV12-3 or TRBV12-4 to TRBJ1-1; D remains ambiguous. The ends were cut back, 3 bases at V and 2 bases at J, with 13 bases in the middle. The CDR3 sequence is 15 residues long. The CDR3 coding sequence is TGTGCCAGCAGTTTGGAGGGCTGGTTAAACACTGAAGCTTTCTTT. Its protein product is CASSLEGWLNTEAFF.

This clonotype is medium-sized within its sample. The CDR3 region is CASSPQDRGGEQYF. In nucleotides, the CDR3 is TGTGCCAGCAGCCCACAGGACAGGGGTGGGGAGCAGTACTTC. This chain joins TRBV7-2 and TRBJ2-7; 9 positions match TRBD1. The CDR3 contains 14 residues. Germline V lookup: CDR1 SGHTA, CDR2 FQGNSA. Losses at the gene ends were 5 bases for V and 7 bases for J; bases not matched to a gene: 9.

Comment on this clonotype: Lacking the conserved final phenylalanine or tryptophan, this CDR3 likely reflects a read error. The DNA is omitted, as the CDR3 cannot be located on it reliably, and the CDR3 follows TCRdb's listing. The J gene is TRBJ2-1, the V gene TRBV9; the table's D call TRBD2 went unverified against the DNA. The CDR3 totals 8 residues, both ends included. Germline CDR1 is SGDLS and CDR2 is YYNGEE. The CDR3 protein is CASSARGA.

This chain joins TRBV20-1 and TRBJ2-7, with 14 positions matching TRBD2. Germline trimming cut 2 bases from V and 2 bases from J; bases unmatched to any gene: 5. Germline V gene lookup returns CDR1 DFQATT and CDR2 SNEGSKA (reference sequence). This CDR3 spans 16 amino acids. CDR3 residues: CSARQWTSGRTYEQYF. In DNA, the CDR3 is TGCAGTGCTAGACAATGGACTAGCGGGAGGACCTACGAGCAGTACTTC.

In its sample, this clonotype was seen a few times. The V gene is TRBV7-3, the J gene TRBJ2-1; D may be TRBD1 or TRBD2 (5 bases each). The CDR3 extends over 15 amino acids. Germline V gene data show CDR1 as SGHTA and CDR2 as FQGTGA. Deletions cut 2 bases from V and 15 bases from J, with 23 bases between. In nucleotides, the CDR3 is TGTGCCAGCAGCTTAGGGCCGGGACCGCTGGATAAGCGGTTCTTC. It is translated as CASSLGPGPLDKRFF.

The rearrangement joins TRBV2 to TRBJ2-3, with TRBD2 identical over 14 bases. Trimming took 5 bases from V and 4 from J; bases not matched to a gene: 2. This CDR3 is 15 amino acids long. Germline loops: CDR1 SNHLY, CDR2 FYNNEI. The CDR3 bases are TGTGCCAGCAGTCTGACTAGCGGGAGGGCAGATACGCAGTATTTT. Translating gives CASSLTSGRADTQYF.

This clonotype was recorded many times. V usage is TRBV27 and J usage is TRBJ1-5; 9 nucleotides agree with TRBD1. The germline V gene encodes CDR1 MNHEY and CDR2 SMNVEV (reference sequence). The V gene end was trimmed by 5 bases and the J gene end by 6 bases; junction bases not matched to a gene: 11. This CDR3 comprises 16 residues. The CDR3 reads CASSQRTGGSFQPQHF. The CDR3 nucleotides are TGTGCCAGCAGTCAGAGAACAGGGGGCTCGTTTCAGCCCCAGCATTTT.

At least ten counts were recorded for this clonotype. It may be a read error: a sequence one base away is much more abundant. This sequence joins TRBV4-3 and TRBJ2-2, with D unresolved. Trimming took 0 bases from V and 7 from J, leaving 6 bases between them. The germline V gene encodes CDR1 LGHNA and CDR2 YSLEER. The CDR3 consists of 13 residues. CDR3 nucleotides: TGCGCCAGCAGCCAAGATTGGGACGGGGAGCTGTTTTTT. It translates to CASSQDWDGELFF.